This T cell receptor beta chain was captured by sequencing in a study of blood T cell repertoires in COVID-19. Study overall: Sites in the United States, Italy and Spain provided acute and convalescent COVID-19 samples. Sample material is recorded as cDNA or gDNA derived from T cells, B-cell-depleted T cells, or PBMCs.

V was pared by 0 bases and J by 4 bases, with 10 bases between. The CDR3 is made up of 15 amino acids. Germline-derived CDR1 and CDR2 are SGHNT and YENEEA. How the authors handled the data: Reference gene primers were amplified, and this amplification served to estimate nucleated cell counts. TCRdb's copy holds only in-frame clones and misses some; the assay was immunoSEQ multiplex PCR. That table gives V, J and clone size, and the DNA gave D and trimming. Of a few hundred thousand clones in the sample, about 89% were seen once. The source material was peripheral blood. This receptor was identified in a man aged 40-55 years with acute or convalescent COVID-19. The chain has TRBV11-3 and TRBJ2-1, with D possibly TRBD2 on 5 matching bases. The CDR3 sequence: CASSLDGRGYNEQFF. The CDR3 nucleotides read TGTGCCAGCAGCTTAGATGGACGGGGTTACAATGAGCAGTTCTTC. The entire variable domain, with the rest obtained from reference TRBV11-3 and TRBJ2-1, is as follows: EAGVVQSPRYKIIEKKQPVAFWCNPISGHNTLYWYLQNLGQGPELLIRYENEEAVDDSQLPKDRFSAERLKGVDSTLKIQPAELGDSAVYLCASSLDGRGYNEQFFGPGTRLTVL.